This T cell receptor beta chain comes out of a study of blood T cells in healthy people across ages. Through a sample-barcoded 5' primer and a J-beta primer mix, a second PCR was run for roughly 7 to 11 cycles. TCRdb independently ran MiXCR on the 5' RACE reads; one entry per CDR3 protein. The repertoire holds about 800,000 distinct CDR3 sequences, with around a quarter as singletons. Trimming stripped 7 bases from V and 0 bases from J, with 10 bases between. This CDR3 comprises 14 residues. The same sample was also studied in work on T cells of mothers and their children. As that report states: Whatever RNA was extracted went entirely into cDNA synthesis, at roughly 1.5 ug per 15 ul.

This receptor was obtained from a boy younger than 18 in good health. The sequenced sample was blood. The J gene is TRBJ2-1, the V gene TRBV12-3 or TRBV12-4; weak D call: TRBD2 (5 bases). For the CDR3, the DNA is TGTGCCAGCACCTGGGAGAGCTCCTACAATGAGCAGTTCTTC. As protein: CASTWESSYNEQFF.